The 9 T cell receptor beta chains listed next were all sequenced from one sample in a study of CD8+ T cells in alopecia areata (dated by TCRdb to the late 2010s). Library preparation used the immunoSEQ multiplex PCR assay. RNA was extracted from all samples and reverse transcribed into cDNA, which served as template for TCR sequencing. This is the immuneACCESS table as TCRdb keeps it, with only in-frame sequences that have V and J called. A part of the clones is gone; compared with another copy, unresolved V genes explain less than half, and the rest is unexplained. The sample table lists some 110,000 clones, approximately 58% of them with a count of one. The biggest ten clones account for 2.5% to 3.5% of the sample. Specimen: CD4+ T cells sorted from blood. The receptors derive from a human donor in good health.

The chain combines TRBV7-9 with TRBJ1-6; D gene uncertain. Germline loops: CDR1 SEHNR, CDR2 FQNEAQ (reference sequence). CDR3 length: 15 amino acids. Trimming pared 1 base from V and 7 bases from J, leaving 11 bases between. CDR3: CASSLGETFNSPLHF. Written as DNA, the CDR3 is TGTGCCAGCAGCTTAGGGGAGACATTCAATTCACCCCTCCACTTT. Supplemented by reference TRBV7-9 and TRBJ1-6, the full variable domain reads DTGVSQNPRHKITKRGQNVTFRCDPISEHNRLYWYRQTLGQGPEFLTYFQNEAQLEKSRLLSDRFSAERPKGSFSTLEIQRTEQGDSAMYLCASSLGETFNSPLHFGNGTRLTVT.

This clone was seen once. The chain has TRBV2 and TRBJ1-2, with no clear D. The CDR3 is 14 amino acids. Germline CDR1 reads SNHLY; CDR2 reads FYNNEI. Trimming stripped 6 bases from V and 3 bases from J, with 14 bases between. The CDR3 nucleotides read TGTGCCAGCAGGCCTCCGGACGTCGACTATGGCTACACCTTC. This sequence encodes CASRPPDVDYGYTF.

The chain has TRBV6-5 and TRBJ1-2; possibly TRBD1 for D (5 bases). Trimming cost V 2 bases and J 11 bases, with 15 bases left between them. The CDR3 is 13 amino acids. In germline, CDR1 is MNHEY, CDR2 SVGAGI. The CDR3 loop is CASSYGRDALYTF. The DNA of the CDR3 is TGTGCCAGCAGTTACGGCAGGGACGCCTTGTACACCTTC.

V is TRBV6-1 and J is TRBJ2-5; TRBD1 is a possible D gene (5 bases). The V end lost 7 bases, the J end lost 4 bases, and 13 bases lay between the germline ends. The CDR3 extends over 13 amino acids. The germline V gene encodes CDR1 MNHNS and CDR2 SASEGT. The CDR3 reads CASISGFGETQYF. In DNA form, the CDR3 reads TGTGCCAGCATTTCAGGGTTTGGAGAGACCCAGTACTTC.

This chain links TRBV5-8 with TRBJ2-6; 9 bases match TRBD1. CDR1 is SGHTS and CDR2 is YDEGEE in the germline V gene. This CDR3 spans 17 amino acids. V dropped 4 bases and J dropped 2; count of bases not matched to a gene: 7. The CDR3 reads CASSPPGQGTGANVLTF. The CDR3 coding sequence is TGTGCCAGCAGCCCTCCGGGACAGGGAACTGGGGCCAACGTCCTGACTTTC.

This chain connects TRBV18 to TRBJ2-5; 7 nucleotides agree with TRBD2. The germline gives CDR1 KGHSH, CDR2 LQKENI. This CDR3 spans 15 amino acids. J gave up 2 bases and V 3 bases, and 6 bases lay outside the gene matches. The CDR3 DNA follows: TGTGCCAGCTCACCCTCTCTAGCGGAGCAAGAGACCCAGTACTTC. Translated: CASSPSLAEQETQYF. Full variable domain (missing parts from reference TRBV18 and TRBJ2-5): NAGVMQNPRHLVRRRGQEARLRCSPMKGHSHVYWYRQLPEEGLKFMVYLQKENIIDESGMPKERFSAEFPKEGPSILRIQQVVRGDSAAYFCASSPSLAEQETQYFGPGTRLLVL.

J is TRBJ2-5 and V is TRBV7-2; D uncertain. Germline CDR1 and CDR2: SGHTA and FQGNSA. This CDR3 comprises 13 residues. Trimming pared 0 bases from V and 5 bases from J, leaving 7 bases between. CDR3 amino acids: CASSLAVGETQYF. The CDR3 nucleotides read TGTGCCAGCAGCTTAGCCGTGGGGGAGACCCAGTACTTC.

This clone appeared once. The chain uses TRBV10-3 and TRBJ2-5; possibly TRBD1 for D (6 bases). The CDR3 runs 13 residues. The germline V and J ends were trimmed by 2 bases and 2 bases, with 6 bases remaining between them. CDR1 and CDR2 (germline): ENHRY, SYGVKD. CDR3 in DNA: TGTGCCATCAGTGAGACAGGGCAAGAGACCCAGTACTTC. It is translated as CAISETGQETQYF.

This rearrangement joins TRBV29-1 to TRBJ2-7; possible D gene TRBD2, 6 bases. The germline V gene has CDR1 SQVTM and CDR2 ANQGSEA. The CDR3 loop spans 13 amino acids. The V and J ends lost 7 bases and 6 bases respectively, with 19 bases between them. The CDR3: CSAEGQGLGEQYF. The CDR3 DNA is TGCAGCGCTGAGGGGCAGGGACTGGGCGAGCAGTACTTC.